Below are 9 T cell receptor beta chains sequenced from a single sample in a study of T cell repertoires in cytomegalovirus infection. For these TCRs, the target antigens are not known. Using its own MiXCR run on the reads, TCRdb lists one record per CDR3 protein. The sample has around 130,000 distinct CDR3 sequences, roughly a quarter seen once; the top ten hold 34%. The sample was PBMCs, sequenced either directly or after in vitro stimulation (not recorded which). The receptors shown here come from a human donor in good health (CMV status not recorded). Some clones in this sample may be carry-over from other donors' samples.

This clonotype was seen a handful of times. CDR3 coding DNA: TGTGCCAGCAGTTCGGACAGGGTGGGGTACGAGCAGTACGTC. This encodes CASSSDRVGYEQYV. V usage is TRBV28 and J usage is TRBJ2-7; TRBD1 matches 8 bases. V gave up 4 bases and J gave up 4 bases; unmatched junction bases: 6. The CDR3 contains 14 residues. Germline CDR1 reads MDHEN; CDR2 reads SYDVKM.

CDR3 bases: TGTGCCAGCAGTCCCACCGTACTAGCGGGAGTATGGAATGAGCAGTTCTTC. Amino acid sequence: CASSPTVLAGVWNEQFF. The chain links TRBV27 to TRBJ2-1, with 11 bases fitting TRBD2. Germline V lookup: CDR1 MNHEY, CDR2 SMNVEV (reference sequence). V lost 5 bases and J lost 7; bases outside the gene matches: 13. This CDR3 contains 17 residues.

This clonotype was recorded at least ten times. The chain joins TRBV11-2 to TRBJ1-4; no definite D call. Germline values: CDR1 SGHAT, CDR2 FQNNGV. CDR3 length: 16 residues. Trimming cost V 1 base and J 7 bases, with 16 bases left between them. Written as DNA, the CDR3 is TGTGCCAGCAGCTTAGGGCATCTCGGAGGAGGTGAAAAACTGTTTTTT. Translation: CASSLGHLGGGEKLFF.

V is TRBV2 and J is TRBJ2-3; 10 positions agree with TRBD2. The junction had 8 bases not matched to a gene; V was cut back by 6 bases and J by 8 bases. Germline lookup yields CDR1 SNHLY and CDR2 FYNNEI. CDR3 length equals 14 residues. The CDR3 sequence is CASRASGSTTTQYF. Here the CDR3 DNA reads TGTGCCAGCAGAGCTAGCGGGAGTACTACTACGCAGTATTTT.

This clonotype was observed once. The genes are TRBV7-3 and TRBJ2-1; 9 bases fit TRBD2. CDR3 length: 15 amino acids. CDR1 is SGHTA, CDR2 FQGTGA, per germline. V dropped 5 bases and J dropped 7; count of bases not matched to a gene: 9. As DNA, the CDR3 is TGTGCCAGCAGCCCCGGCGGGGGGGGGAAAAATGAGCAGTTCTTC. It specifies CASSPGGGGKNEQFF. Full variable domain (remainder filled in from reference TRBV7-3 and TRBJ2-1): GAGVSQTPSNKVTEKGKYVELRCDPISGHTALYWYRQSLGQGPEFLIYFQGTGAADDSGLPNDRFFAVRPEGSVSTLKIQRTERGDSAVYLCASSPGGGGKNEQFFGPGTRLTVL.

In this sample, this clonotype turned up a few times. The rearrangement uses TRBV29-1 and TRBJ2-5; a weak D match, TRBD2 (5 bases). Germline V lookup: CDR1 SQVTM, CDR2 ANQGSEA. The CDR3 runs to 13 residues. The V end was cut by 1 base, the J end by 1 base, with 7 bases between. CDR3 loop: CSVEVGSQETQYF. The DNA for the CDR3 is TGCAGCGTTGAAGTGGGGAGCCAAGAGACCCAGTACTTC.

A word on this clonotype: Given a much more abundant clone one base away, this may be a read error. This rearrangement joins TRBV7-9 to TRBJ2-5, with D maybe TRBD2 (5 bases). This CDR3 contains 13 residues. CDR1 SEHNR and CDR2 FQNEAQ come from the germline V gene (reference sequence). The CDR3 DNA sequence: TGTGCCAGCAGCTCGGACTTTAAAGAGGCCCAGTACTTC. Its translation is CASSSDFKEAQYF.

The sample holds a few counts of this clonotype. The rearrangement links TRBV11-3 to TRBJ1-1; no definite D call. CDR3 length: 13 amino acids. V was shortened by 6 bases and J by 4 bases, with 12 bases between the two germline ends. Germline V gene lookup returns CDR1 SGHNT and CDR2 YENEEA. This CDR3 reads CASSDLEATEAFF. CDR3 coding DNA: TGTGCCAGCAGTGACCTGGAGGCCACTGAAGCTTTCTTT.

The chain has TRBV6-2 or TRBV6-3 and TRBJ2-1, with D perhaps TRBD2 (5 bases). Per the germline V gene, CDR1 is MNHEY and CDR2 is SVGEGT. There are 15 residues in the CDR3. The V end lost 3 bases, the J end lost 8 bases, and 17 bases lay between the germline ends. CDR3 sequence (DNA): TGTGCCAGCAGTTATCAAGCGGTCGGAAATCATGAGCAGTTCTTC. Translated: CASSYQAVGNHEQFF.